The 22 T cell receptor beta chains in this list originate from one sample, sequenced in a study of spatial heterogeneity in lung cancer (dated by TCRdb to 2018 to 2020). Library construction relied on 5' RACE. The sequencer was a NextSeq 500. TCRdb took the public reads, trimmed them with fastp at Q25, ran MiXCR for clone calling and kept in-frame beta chains. Records with the same CDR3 protein are collapsed into one entry carrying the most frequent genes and DNA. The sample has about 45,000 distinct CDR3 sequences on record, roughly 15% of them singletons. The ten largest clonotypes hold 50% to 65% of the sample. This specimen's time point label, per the study, means: sample taken at primary tumor resection. Material: PBMCs, obtained at surgery. Receptors were obtained from a male donor with early-stage non-small cell lung cancer.

This clonotype appeared many times. The CDR3 bases are TGTGCCAGCAGCTTAGACAGCGGGGGTTACAATGAGCAGTTCTTC. Translation gives CASSLDSGGYNEQFF. V usage is TRBV7-2 and J usage is TRBJ2-1, with TRBD2 identical over 8 bases. V was clipped by 1 base and J by 4 bases; unmatched bases: 3. The CDR3 loop spans 15 amino acids. Germline V gives CDR1 SGHTA, CDR2 FQGNSA.

In its sample, this clonotype was seen a few times. Sequence at one end of the junction differs from germline and may be a read error. The J gene is TRBJ1-6, the V gene TRBV5-1; 10 bases are a match to TRBD1. The CDR3 loop spans 14 amino acids. Germline V gene sequence: CDR1 SGHRS, CDR2 YFSETQ. CDR3 sequence: CASRLGQGNSPLHF. In nucleotides, the CDR3 is TGCGCCAGCAGGTTGGGACAGGGGAATTCACCCCTCCACTTT.

This clonotype was recorded a few times. The CDR3 spells CASSLDSANYGYTF. CDR3 bases: TGCGCCAGCAGCTTGGACAGCGCTAACTATGGCTACACCTTC. The chain couples TRBV5-1 to TRBJ1-2; D gene ambiguous. V lost 0 bases to trimming and J lost 0 bases, with 6 bases between them. The CDR3 is 14 residues long. CDR1 and CDR2 (germline): SGHRS, YFSETQ.

This clonotype has a handful of counts. This chain uses TRBV5-1 with TRBJ1-3; TRBD1 might be the D (6 bases). V lost 2 bases and J lost 0, with 15 bases in between. Germline V gene sequence: CDR1 SGHRS, CDR2 YFSETQ. This CDR3 spans 17 amino acids. The CDR3 here is CASSLTGGPDSGNTIYF. Written as DNA, the CDR3 is TGCGCCAGCAGCTTAACGGGGGGCCCGGACTCTGGAAACACCATATATTTT.

This clonotype was picked up a small number of times. The rearrangement links TRBV7-2 to TRBJ2-7, with D unclear. Germline CDR1 is SGHTA and CDR2 is FQGNSA. V was trimmed by 5 bases and J by 1 base, leaving 12 bases between them. The length of the CDR3 is 14 residues. In nucleotides, the CDR3 is TGTGCCAGCAGCCTGAGGACGGATTCCTACGAGCAGTACTTC. This sequence encodes CASSLRTDSYEQYF.

Ten or more counts support this clonotype. The J gene is TRBJ1-4, the V gene TRBV7-9; D is unclear. The CDR3 totals 12 residues. Trimming removed 7 bases from V and 7 bases from J, with 10 bases in between. Germline-derived CDR1 and CDR2 are SEHNR and FQNEAQ (reference sequence). The CDR3 DNA follows: TGTGCCAGCAAGGGAAATGGTGAAAAACTGTTTTTT. Translated: CASKGNGEKLFF.

This sequence joins TRBV7-2 and TRBJ1-5; D unclear. The CDR3 runs 15 residues. Trimming removed 1 base from V and 0 bases from J, with 7 bases in between. The germline CDR1 and CDR2 sequences are SGHTA and FQGNSA. The CDR3 sequence: CASSLVADSNQPQHF. The CDR3 DNA reads TGTGCCAGCAGCTTAGTTGCGGATAGCAATCAGCCCCAGCATTTT.

This sequence joins TRBV2 and TRBJ2-5; possibly TRBD1 for D (6 bases). The V and J ends lost 4 bases and 1 base respectively, with 13 bases between them. CDR3 length: 15 amino acids. Germline values: CDR1 SNHLY, CDR2 FYNNEI. CDR3 in DNA: TGTGCCAGCAGTGGTATACAGGGCGTCCAAGAGACCCAGTACTTC. Translated, it gives CASSGIQGVQETQYF.

This clonotype has at least ten counts. The rearrangement joins TRBV2 to TRBJ1-6, with D unresolved. The V gene lost 3 bases and the J gene lost 6 bases, with 6 bases spanning the gap. Germline V gene sequence: CDR1 SNHLY, CDR2 FYNNEI. The CDR3 runs 13 residues. CDR3 sequence reads: CASSDQINSPLHF. CDR3 coding DNA: TGTGCCAGCAGTGACCAGATTAATTCACCCCTCCACTTT.

The J gene is TRBJ2-3, the V gene TRBV20-1; the match to TRBD2 covers 7 bases. Germline V gene lookup returns CDR1 DFQATT and CDR2 SNEGSKA (reference sequence). This CDR3 region has 14 residues. Trimming took 5 bases from V and 4 from J; bases not matched to a gene: 9. The CDR3 bases are TGCAGTGCTGGCGTACTAGCGAACTCAGATACGCAGTATTTT. Protein: CSAGVLANSDTQYF.

This rearrangement joins TRBV6-5 to TRBJ1-6; TRBD1 is a possible D gene (5 bases). Germline CDR1 MNHEY, CDR2 SVGAGI. There are 16 residues in the CDR3. V gave up 6 bases and J gave up 0 bases, with 12 bases separating them. CDR3 loop: CASRRQRSSYNSPLHF. The CDR3 region has the DNA TGTGCCAGCAGACGACAGCGAAGCTCCTATAATTCACCCCTCCACTTT.

This clonotype was seen ten or more times. The CDR3 here is CASSPWGGNTGELFF. The CDR3 nucleotides are TGTGCCAGCAGCCCCTGGGGCGGGAACACCGGGGAGCTGTTTTTT. V gene TRBV12-3 or TRBV12-4 combines with J gene TRBJ2-2; D might be TRBD1 (5 bases). This CDR3 is built from 15 residues. V dropped 6 bases and J dropped 1 base, with 12 bases sitting between them.

The V and J genes are TRBV7-6 and TRBJ1-1; D might be TRBD1 (6 bases). This CDR3 is 12 amino acids long. Trimming cost V 5 bases and J 7 bases, with 11 bases left between them. The V gene's germline CDR1 is SGHVS and CDR2 FNYEAQ. The DNA for the CDR3 is TGTGCCAGCAGCCTAGGGGGATTTGAAGCTTTCTTT. Translation gives CASSLGGFEAFF.

The gene calls are TRBV7-9 and TRBJ1-1; TRBD1 matches at 7 bases. From germline, CDR1 is SEHNR and CDR2 FQNEAQ (reference sequence). V was pared by 1 base and J by 3 bases, with 2 bases of the junction left unmatched. The CDR3 loop spans 14 amino acids. CDR3 coding DNA: TGTGCCAGCAGCTTAGGGCAGGGGGACACTGAAGCTTTCTTT. Its protein is CASSLGQGDTEAFF.

This clonotype has at least ten counts. The chain carries TRBV6-5 and TRBJ2-7; a possible D gene is TRBD2 (6 bases). In germline, CDR1 is MNHEY, CDR2 SVGAGI. The V and J ends lost 2 bases and 5 bases respectively, with 13 bases between them. CDR3 length equals 14 residues. CDR3 region: CASSYGSGEDEQYF. Here the CDR3 DNA reads TGTGCCAGCAGTTACGGCTCGGGGGAAGACGAGCAGTACTTC.

This chain uses TRBV10-3 with TRBJ1-6; no firm D call. The V gene's germline CDR1 is ENHRY and CDR2 SYGVKD. V lost 0 bases and J lost 10, with 10 bases in between. The CDR3 has 14 amino acids. The CDR3 bases are TGTGCCATCAGTGAGTCGACGCGGACCTCACCCCTCCACTTT. Protein product: CAISESTRTSPLHF.

In its sample, this clonotype was seen a few times. The chain uses TRBV29-1 and TRBJ2-2; a possible D gene is TRBD1 (5 bases). CDR3 length: 14 residues. V was shortened by 2 bases and J by 6 bases, with 13 bases between the two germline ends. Germline CDR1 SQVTM, CDR2 ANQGSEA. The CDR3 DNA reads as TGCAGCGTTGAAATACGACAGCGCTCCGGGGAGCTGTTTTTT. This gives the protein CSVEIRQRSGELFF.

This clonotype has at least ten counts. The chain links TRBV5-5 to TRBJ2-3; D call uncertain. There are 14 residues in the CDR3. Trimming took 1 base from V and 2 from J, leaving 8 bases between them. Germline V gives CDR1 SGHKS, CDR2 YYEKEE (reference sequence). Written as DNA, the CDR3 is TGTGCCAGCAGCTTGTTACAGTCCACAGATACGCAGTATTTT. This sequence encodes CASSLLQSTDTQYF.

V usage is TRBV20-1 and J usage is TRBJ1-3; D possibly corresponds to TRBD1 (5 bases). Germline CDR1 reads DFQATT; CDR2 reads SNEGSKA (reference sequence). The CDR3 has 15 amino acids. With 3 bases removed from V and 2 bases from J, the gap between germline ends came to 14 bases. CDR3 residues: CSASSTGQPGNTIYF. The CDR3 nucleotides read TGCAGTGCTAGTTCCACGGGGCAGCCTGGAAACACCATATATTTT.

The gene calls are TRBV4-2 and TRBJ1-1, with D unresolved. The CDR3 has 15 amino acids. Trimming pared 0 bases from V and 3 bases from J, leaving 11 bases between. In germline, CDR1 is LGHNA, CDR2 YNFKEQ. CDR3 in DNA: TGTGCCAGCAGCCAAGATCCAAGGGTATACACTGAAGCTTTCTTT. Residues: CASSQDPRVYTEAFF.

The CDR3 is CASSLLPGTGNSPLHF. The CDR3 nucleotides are TGCGCCAGCAGCCTATTACCCGGGACTGGTAATTCACCCCTCCACTTT. The J gene is TRBJ1-6, the V gene TRBV5-1; a possible D gene is TRBD1 (5 bases). The germline CDR1 and CDR2 sequences are SGHRS and YFSETQ. V lost 4 bases to trimming and J lost 6 bases, with 17 bases between them. There are 16 residues in the CDR3.

About this clonotype itself: A read error may account for a junction end that differs from germline. The chain combines TRBV12-3 or TRBV12-4 with TRBJ2-6; D is unresolved. This CDR3 has 15 residues. The CDR3 loop reads CASSFLASGDNVLTF. CDR3 bases: TGTGCCAGCAGTTTTTTAGCCTCTGGGGACAACGTCCTGACTTTC.